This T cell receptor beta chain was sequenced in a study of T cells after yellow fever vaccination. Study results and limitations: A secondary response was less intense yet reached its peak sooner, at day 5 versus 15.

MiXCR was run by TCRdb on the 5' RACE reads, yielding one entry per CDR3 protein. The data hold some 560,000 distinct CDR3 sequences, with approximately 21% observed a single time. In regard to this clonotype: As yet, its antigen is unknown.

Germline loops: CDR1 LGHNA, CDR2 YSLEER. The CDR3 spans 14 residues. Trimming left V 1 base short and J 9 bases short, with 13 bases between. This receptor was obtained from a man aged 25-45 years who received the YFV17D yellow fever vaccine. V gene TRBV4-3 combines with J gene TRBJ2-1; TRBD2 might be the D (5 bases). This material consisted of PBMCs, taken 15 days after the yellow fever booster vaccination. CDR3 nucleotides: TGCGCCAGCAGCCAAGTCGGGGAAGAGGGTGAGCAGTTCTTC. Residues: CASSQVGEEGEQFF.